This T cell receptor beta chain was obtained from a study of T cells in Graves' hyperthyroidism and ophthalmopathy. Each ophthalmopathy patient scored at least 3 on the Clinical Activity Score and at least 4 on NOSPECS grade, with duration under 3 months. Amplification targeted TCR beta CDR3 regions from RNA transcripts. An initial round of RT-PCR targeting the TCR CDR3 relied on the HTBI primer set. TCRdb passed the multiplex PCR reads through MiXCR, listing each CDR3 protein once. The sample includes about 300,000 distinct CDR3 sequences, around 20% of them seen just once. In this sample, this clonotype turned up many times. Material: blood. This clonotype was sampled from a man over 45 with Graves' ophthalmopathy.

The CDR3 DNA sequence: TGCAGTGCTAGGTCACTAGCGACTAGCACAGATACGCAGTATTTT. It yields the protein CSARSLATSTDTQYF. The gene calls are TRBV20-1 and TRBJ2-3; TRBD2 matches 7 bases. Trimming removed 3 bases from V and 0 bases from J; junction bases left unmatched: 6. The germline V gene has CDR1 DFQATT and CDR2 SNEGSKA (reference sequence). The length of the CDR3 is 15 residues.